This TCR beta chain comes out of a study of human T cells and chemical hapten exposure. Whole-study context: Upper inner arm skin measuring approximately 2 cm by approximately 2 cm received 2% DPC for sensitization. While the approximately 23-week study was under way, patients received diphenylcyclopropenone on the scalp every week. Study-level findings and limits: Patch test score showed a positive correlation with PT1 expanded TCR counts.

TCRdb fed the RACE reads into MiXCR, producing one record per CDR3 protein. This sample has fewer than 200,000 distinct CDR3 sequences, with around 30% found just once. With regard to this clonotype: As yet, its antigen is unknown.

Regarding time point: patch test 3, about 24 weeks after DPC sensitization. Described treatment: therapeutic diphenylcyclopropenone sensitization with weekly scalp DPC. This TCR derives from a woman under 30 with alopecia areata. Some clones in this sample may be carry-over from other donors' samples. The sequencing here drew on whole blood, taken in connection with sensitization to the hapten diphenylcyclopropenone (DPC).

The CDR3 DNA sequence: TGCGCCAGCAGCTTTACTAGCGACAATGAGCAGTTCTTC. Its translation is CASSFTSDNEQFF. The chain employs TRBV5-1 and TRBJ2-1, with TRBD2 identical over 7 bases. V lost 2 bases, J lost 5 bases, and 1 base stayed unmatched. The germline CDR1 and CDR2 sequences are SGHRS and YFSETQ. The CDR3 is 13 residues long.